This TCR beta chain was found in a study of blood T cell repertoires in COVID-19. The trim removed 4 bases at V and 6 bases at J, leaving 10 bases unmatched. Germline-derived CDR1 and CDR2 are SGHKS and YYEKEE (reference sequence). This CDR3 spans 15 amino acids. Assay: immunoSEQ multiplex PCR; the TCRdb copy retains only in-frame clones and omits some. Among about 250,000 clones listed, roughly 88% were seen once. The source of this sequence is a woman aged 40 to 50 who had recovered from COVID-19. The sample consisted of peripheral blood. The chain couples TRBV5-5 to TRBJ2-3, with 8 bases matching TRBD2. The CDR3 spells CASSRSLAGVDTQYF. CDR3 sequence (DNA): TGTGCCAGCAGCAGGAGTCTAGCGGGCGTTGATACGCAGTATTTT. Drawing the rest from reference TRBV5-5 and TRBJ2-3, the complete variable domain is DAGVTQSPTHLIKTRGQQVTLRCSPISGHKSVSWYQQVLGQGPQFIFQYYEKEERGRGNFPDRFSARQFPNYSSELNVNALLLGDSALYLCASSRSLAGVDTQYFGPGTRLTVL.